Shown below are 8 T cell receptor beta chains from a single sample sequenced in a study of OX40 agonist ivuxolimab in advanced cancers. Clones were read by immunoSEQ multiplex PCR, and TCRdb kept only the in-frame ones, dropping some. The data contain 20,000 to 25,000 clones, approximately 91% of them singletons. Source: CD4+ or CD8+ T cells sorted from blood, taken in a trial of the OX40 agonist ivuxolimab. These receptors all stem from an adult with an advanced solid tumor such as melanoma, head and neck, liver or kidney cancer.

This clone is a singleton in its sample. This chain links TRBV30 with TRBJ2-1, with TRBD2 matching 9 bases. Germline CDR1 reads GTSNPN; CDR2 reads SVGIG (reference sequence). The CDR3 length is 11 residues. CDR3 loop: CAIAGANEQFF. The CDR3 DNA sequence: TGTGCGATAGCGGGAGCCAATGAGCAGTTCTTC.

V and J are TRBV19 and TRBJ2-3, with D perhaps matching TRBD2 (6 bases). Trimming took 4 bases from V and 1 from J, leaving 12 bases between them. The CDR3 runs 15 residues. Germline V gene lookup returns CDR1 LNHDA and CDR2 SQIVND (reference sequence). CDR3 in DNA: TGTGCCAGTAGTACCGGGGGTGGAGGCACAGATACGCAGTATTTT. Protein product: CASSTGGGGTDTQYF.

This chain connects TRBV28 to TRBJ2-5, with 8 bases identical to TRBD2. The DNA matches TRBJ2-7 better at its end, which makes the J call doubtful. CDR1 and CDR2 from the germline V gene are MDHEN and SYDVKM. The CDR3 has 15 amino acids. The CDR3 DNA reads as TGTGCCAGCAGTCCCCCTCTAAGCGGGAGCTACGAGCAGTACTTC. Translation: CASSPPLSGSYEQYF.

V usage is TRBV27 and J usage is TRBJ2-7; perhaps TRBD2 as D (6 bases). The CDR3 is 13 amino acids. Trimming took off 4 bases at V and 4 bases at J, with 11 bases between the two ends. Germline loops: CDR1 MNHEY, CDR2 SMNVEV (reference sequence). CDR3 amino acids: CASSSTGGYEQYF. DNA for the CDR3: TGTGCCAGCAGTTCAACTGGAGGGTACGAGCAGTACTTC.

V usage is TRBV19 and J usage is TRBJ2-7; D possibly corresponds to TRBD1 (5 bases). The CDR3 is made up of 13 amino acids. Germline loops: CDR1 LNHDA, CDR2 SQIVND (reference sequence). Trimming took off 10 bases at V and 5 bases at J, with 18 bases between the two ends. CDR3 in amino acids: CATTQGNRDEQYF. The CDR3 region has the DNA TGTGCCACCACCCAGGGTAATCGCGACGAGCAGTACTTC.

J is TRBJ1-2 and V is TRBV7-2; a weak D match, TRBD1 (5 bases). This CDR3 has 15 amino acids. Trimming stripped 6 bases from V and 7 bases from J, with 21 bases between. CDR1 SGHTA and CDR2 FQGNSA come from the germline V gene. CDR3 sequence (DNA): TGTGCCAGCAGTTCGCTTTGGAGGGGTATGGCTGGCTACACCTTC. It codes for CASSSLWRGMAGYTF.

CDR3 in amino acids: CASSYRAGLNTEAFF. The CDR3 DNA reads TGTGCCAGCAGTTACCGGGCAGGCTTGAACACTGAAGCTTTCTTT. The chain combines TRBV6-5 with TRBJ1-1; D unclear. The CDR3 is 15 residues long. V lost 2 bases, J lost 0 bases, and 10 bases lay in between. Germline-derived CDR1 and CDR2 are MNHEY and SVGAGI.

This clone has only one observation. This chain connects TRBV11-1 to TRBJ2-7, with TRBD2 as a possible D gene (6 bases). The CDR3 runs 14 residues. Germline values: CDR1 SGHAT, CDR2 FQDESV (reference sequence). Trimming removed 1 base at V and 2 bases at J, with 9 bases between. The CDR3 sequence is CASSLGGVTYEQYF. CDR3 nucleotide sequence: TGTGCCAGCAGCTTAGGCGGGGTTACCTACGAGCAGTACTTC.